The 17 T cell receptor beta chains reported below all come from one sample, sequenced in a study of T cells in localized non-small cell lung cancer. Assay used: immunoSEQ multiplex PCR; TCRdb lists only in-frame clones, some missing. The repertoire has about 3,000 clones, 22% of them found once; the top ten carry around 6.3%. Material: lung tumor tissue, obtained before any cancer treatment. The receptors derive from a man aged 18 to 50 with stage II lung adenocarcinoma.

This chain uses TRBV11-3 with TRBJ2-3, with unresolved D. V lost 5 bases to trimming and J lost 3 bases, with 15 bases between them. The CDR3 is made up of 15 amino acids. Germline CDR1 is SGHNT and CDR2 is YENEEA. This CDR3 is CASSQATAGTDTQYF. DNA of the CDR3: TGTGCCAGCAGCCAAGCCACCGCCGGGACAGATACGCAGTATTTT.

This clone was counted between two and nine times. The CDR3 reads CASSVDIGTGSYGYTF. The CDR3, as DNA: TGTGCCAGCAGCGTAGATATCGGGACAGGGTCCTATGGCTACACCTTC. The chain recombines TRBV9 with TRBJ1-2, with 9 bases matching TRBD1. J lost 4 bases, V lost 0 bases, and 7 bases had no gene match. CDR1 is SGDLS and CDR2 is YYNGEE in the germline V gene. This CDR3 spans 16 amino acids.

The rearrangement joins TRBV19 to TRBJ1-1; D perhaps matches TRBD1 (5 bases). V lost 0 bases and J lost 1, with 9 bases in between. Germline values: CDR1 LNHDA, CDR2 SQIVND (reference sequence). The CDR3 is 15 residues long. The CDR3 bases are TGTGCCAGTAGTATAGAGCCCGGGGGGAACACTGAAGCTTTCTTT. The encoded protein is CASSIEPGGNTEAFF.

This clone is medium-sized (0.01 to 0.1%) in the sample. The chain has TRBV9 and TRBJ2-1, with 13 nucleotides matching TRBD2. With V trimmed by 4 bases and J by 7 bases, 14 bases remained unmatched. From germline, CDR1 is SGDLS and CDR2 YYNGEE. The CDR3 loop spans 18 amino acids. The CDR3 nucleotides are TGTGCCAGCAGCCCCGTAGCCGTAACTAGCGGGGGGGCGAATGAGCAGTTCTTC. Its translation is CASSPVAVTSGGANEQFF.

This sequence joins TRBV28 and TRBJ2-2; D uncertain. Germline V CDR1 and CDR2: MDHEN, SYDVKM. Trimming cost V 4 bases and J 3 bases, with 6 bases left between them. The CDR3 extends over 13 amino acids. In nucleotides, the CDR3 is TGTGCCAGCAGTTCGCGACACACCGGGGAGCTGTTTTTT. It is translated as CASSSRHTGELFF.

This clone was counted between two and nine times. The CDR3 nucleotides read TGTGCCAGCAGTGAAGGACAGGGTCTTGGTGGCTACACCTTC. As protein: CASSEGQGLGGYTF. The rearrangement joins TRBV6-1 to TRBJ1-2; 7 bases match TRBD1. Trimming took 1 base from V and 7 from J; bases not matched to a gene: 6. Germline V gene data show CDR1 as MNHNS and CDR2 as SASEGT. This CDR3 spans 14 amino acids.

This clone has just a few counts. The rearrangement joins TRBV30 to TRBJ1-6; tentative D call: TRBD1 (5 bases). The CDR3 is made up of 15 amino acids. Per germline, CDR1 GTSNPN and CDR2 SVGIG (reference sequence). Trimming shortened V by 0 bases and J by 4 bases, and 10 bases separated the two germline ends. This CDR3 reads CAWSVRGRYNSPLHF. Written as DNA, the CDR3 is TGTGCCTGGAGTGTACGGGGACGTTATAATTCACCCCTCCACTTT.

The chain joins TRBV30 to TRBJ2-3; 8 bases line up with TRBD1. Germline V gene sequence: CDR1 GTSNPN, CDR2 SVGIG (reference sequence). The CDR3 sequence is 11 residues long. V lost 5 bases, J lost 5 bases, and 0 bases stayed unmatched. CDR3 sequence reads: CAWGTGDTQYF. CDR3 nucleotide sequence: TGTGCCTGGGGGACAGGAGATACGCAGTATTTT.

This chain uses TRBV30 with TRBJ1-1; TRBD1 might be the D (6 bases). V shed 6 bases and J shed 6 bases, with 14 bases lying between them. The CDR3 is made up of 12 amino acids. From germline, CDR1 is GTSNPN and CDR2 SVGIG (reference sequence). The CDR3 DNA reads as TGTGCCTGCAACACTAACAGGGCTGAAGCTTTCTTT. Amino acid sequence: CACNTNRAEAFF.

The V gene is TRBV11-1, the J gene TRBJ2-7; TRBD2 aligns across 11 bases. CDR3 size: 15 residues. V lost 3 bases to trimming and J lost 2 bases; unmatched junction nucleotides: 3. CDR1 SGHAT and CDR2 FQDESV come from the germline V gene (reference sequence). CDR3 protein: CASSFGTSGPYEQYF. For the CDR3, the DNA is TGTGCCAGCAGCTTCGGGACTAGCGGCCCCTACGAGCAGTACTTC.

The genes are TRBV1 and TRBJ2-7; the table's D call TRBD2 went unverified against the DNA. TRBV1 is marked as a pseudogene. This CDR3 comprises 15 residues. In DNA form, the CDR3 reads TGCGCCAGCAGCCCTTATAATGAAGCCTCCTACGAGCAGTACTTC. Residues: CASSPYNEASYEQYF.

This clone was seen a few times. The chain links TRBV6-8 to TRBJ2-2; 11 nucleotides line up with TRBD2. Trimming cost V 4 bases and J 0 bases; bases outside gene matches: 7. This CDR3 has 18 residues. The germline V gene has CDR1 MNHGY and CDR2 SAAAGT. CDR3 nucleotides: TGTGCCAGCAGTTCTCCGACTAGCGGGGCTACGAACACCGGGGAGCTGTTTTTT. It specifies CASSSPTSGATNTGELFF.

This chain connects TRBV5-1 to TRBJ2-5; D may match TRBD1 or TRBD2 (5 bases each). Looked up from germline, CDR1 is SGHRS and CDR2 is YFSETQ. Trimming pared 0 bases from V and 3 bases from J, leaving 18 bases between. There are 17 residues in the CDR3. The CDR3 protein is CASSLVGDGYMEETQYF. Written as DNA, the CDR3 is TGCGCCAGCAGCTTGGTAGGGGACGGATATATGGAAGAGACCCAGTACTTC.

A few counts support this clone. J is TRBJ1-1 and V is TRBV19; D is uncertain. CDR3 size: 13 residues. Per germline, CDR1 LNHDA and CDR2 SQIVND (reference sequence). Trimming cost V 5 bases and J 0 bases, with 7 bases left between them. CDR3 in DNA: TGTGCCAGTAGTCGGGCCCTGAACACTGAAGCTTTCTTT. Protein product: CASSRALNTEAFF.

The rearrangement joins TRBV11-3 to TRBJ2-5; 7 bases match TRBD1. The CDR3 is made up of 15 amino acids. After removal of 1 base from V and 4 bases from J, the junction contained 6 bases not matched to a gene. Germline V gives CDR1 SGHNT, CDR2 YENEEA. The CDR3 loop is CASSLGGTVGETQYF. CDR3 DNA: TGTGCCAGCAGCTTAGGAGGGACAGTCGGAGAGACCCAGTACTTC. Full variable domain (rest looked up from reference TRBV11-3 and TRBJ2-5): EAGVVQSPRYKIIEKKQPVAFWCNPISGHNTLYWYLQNLGQGPELLIRYENEEAVDDSQLPKDRFSAERLKGVDSTLKIQPAELGDSAVYLCASSLGGTVGETQYFGPGTRLLVL.

V is TRBV19 and J is TRBJ1-1, with no clear D. Trimming removed 3 bases from V and 4 bases from J, with 9 bases in between. CDR1 is LNHDA and CDR2 is SQIVND in the germline V gene (reference sequence). The CDR3 contains 13 residues. In DNA, the CDR3 is TGTGCCAGTAGTATCGTAGGGAGCACTGAAGCTTTCTTT. It codes for CASSIVGSTEAFF.

This clone was detected only a few times. V and J are TRBV7-4 and TRBJ2-7; no reliable D call. Germline V lookup: CDR1 SGHVT, CDR2 SQSDAQ. The V end lost 1 base, the J end lost 7 bases, and 11 bases lay between the germline ends. The CDR3 is made up of 13 amino acids. In DNA, the CDR3 is TGTGCCAGCAGCTTAGACACCCCCAGGGAGCAGTACTTC. It codes for CASSLDTPREQYF.